Included here is one T cell receptor (beta chain) sequence, with context. This receptor's antigen is unknown. No base quality values were provided; no much bigger clone lies one nucleotide off. This entry is derived from a study of blood T cells in healthy people across ages (dated by TCRdb to 2014 to 2015). Background on the whole study: In model experiments, template switching captured roughly one uniquely barcoded TCR beta cDNA molecule for every two T cells. To avoid experimental bias, donors of different ages were distributed randomly across sequencing lanes. Two additional independent replicas of 1 million unique cDNA reads from the same blood draw were analyzed for two donors (one aged 18 to 29 and one aged 80 or older). Age-related changes in TCR beta repertoire diversity were measured in the study by deep sequencing normalized with unique cDNA molecular identifiers. Four age groups were formed from the donors: young (average approximately 15 years), middle-aged (approximately 40), aged (roughly 59) and long-lived (about 80). Study-level results and caveats: There was a strong correlation between observed TCR beta diversity and the percentage of naive T cells measured by flow cytometry. Since profiling was done on bulk unsorted PBMCs, naive and antigen-experienced compartments could not be conclusively compared. The CMV infection status of donors was not known, potentially confounding age-related changes in expanded clonotypes. Observed TCR beta diversity per million T cells fell roughly linearly with age, and a significant reduction was already apparent by age roughly 40. Compared with the aged group, more naive CD4+ T cells, fewer expanded clones and increased TCR diversity were shown by the long-lived group, suggesting age selection. Estimates of total diversity from one million sequenced T cells were regarded as lower bounds and underestimates.

The library relied on 5' RACE. The instrument given in TCRdb is Illumina HiSeq 2500. The second PCR ran for roughly 6 to 11 cycles and used a J-beta primer mix along with a sample-barcoded 5' primer. A template-switch 5' adaptor carrying 12 random nucleotides introduced a unique molecular identifier onto each TCR beta cDNA molecule. Each sample yielded at least 2.5 million CDR3-containing paired-end reads. The Mint cDNA synthesis kit, primed by a TRBC-specific oligonucleotide, was used to synthesize first-strand cDNA from all RNA. After uracil-DNA glycosylase treatment, a first 18-cycle PCR used universal primers M1SS and BC2_uni_R on all cDNA. Turning to the authors' computational methods: Normalization of each sample was performed by random selection of 1 million high-quality reads, each carrying a distinct molecular identifier. Reads with shared molecular identifiers were discarded instead of being binned into consensus sequences. CDR3 identification, clonotype clustering and error correction used MiTCR with a Q25 quality threshold and the strictest error-elimination algorithm. A nonparametric unseen species model with Euler transformation was used to estimate a lower bound on total TCR beta diversity. TCRdb took the public reads, trimmed them with fastp at Q25, ran MiXCR for clone calling and kept in-frame beta chains. Every CDR3 protein is listed once, alongside the most common genes and DNA of its rows. The V and J calls were determined by TCRdb, not by the authors. Within this sample are 650,000 or so distinct CDR3 sequences, with roughly half of them counted one time only. The top ten clonotypes cover approximately 12% of the sample.

Systemically healthy Caucasian individuals from Russia, 39 in total and aged about 6 to 100 years, were included as donors. Each donor gave roughly 9.5 milliliters of peripheral blood, collected into EDTA-treated Vacutainer tubes. PBMCs were isolated by Ficoll-Paque density-gradient centrifugation, with at least 6.5 million obtained per sample. Trizol reagent was used to extract total RNA from the PBMCs, yielding at least 6 micrograms per sample. For every donor, flow cytometry on a PBMC aliquot measured the percentage of naive CD45RAhigh/CD27high T cells. CDR3 length: 16 amino acids, cysteine to phenylalanine. The DNA shown is the 48-base CDR3, in frame from base 1. Trimming removed 1 base from V and 5 bases from J; the gene matches leave 11 bases unexplained. The germline V gene (reference sequence) gives CDR1 as DFQATT and CDR2 as SNEGSKA.

This TCR came from a woman older than 75 in good health. The sample consisted of blood. Recombination linked TRBV20-1 to TRBJ2-5; 9 central nucleotides agree with TRBD2. The nucleotide sequence reads as follows: TGCAGTGCTAGAGGGGACCTAGCGGGGACTCGGGAGACCCAGTACTTC. Protein translation: CSARGDLAGTRETQYF.